These 18 T cell receptor beta chains were all obtained from the same sample, sequenced in a study of identical twins. TCRdb used MiXCR to reprocess the 5' RACE reads, holding one entry per CDR3 protein. Seen here are around 1.7 million distinct CDR3 sequences, 32% observed once, and the top ten hold 0.25% to 0.3%. The sequencing sample was made of cord blood. These receptors were collected from a newborn girl in good health.

This clonotype was counted between two and nine times. The rearrangement links TRBV6-4 to TRBJ2-3, with D unresolved. Germline-derived CDR1 and CDR2 are MRHNA and SNTAGT. This CDR3 has 13 residues. V lost 6 bases, J lost 4 bases, and 11 bases lay in between. Written as DNA, the CDR3 is TGTGCCAGCAGGGAAAAAAAATCAGATACGCAGTATTTT. It encodes CASREKKSDTQYF.

This clonotype was found a few times. The chain recombines TRBV20-1 with TRBJ2-3; 7 bases line up with TRBD2. Germline trimming cut 0 bases from V and 3 bases from J; bases unmatched to any gene: 6. CDR1 is DFQATT and CDR2 is SNEGSKA in the germline V gene (reference sequence). CDR3 length equals 15 residues. The CDR3 protein is CSARDGREGTDTQYF. For the CDR3, the DNA is TGCAGTGCTAGAGATGGGAGGGAGGGTACAGATACGCAGTATTTT.

This clonotype was seen only a few times. The chain employs TRBV2 and TRBJ1-1; no clear D gene. Trimming pared 7 bases from V and 0 bases from J, leaving 12 bases between. Germline V gene lookup returns CDR1 SNHLY and CDR2 FYNNEI. This CDR3 region has 14 residues. CDR3 in DNA: TGTGCCAGCAATGGGAACGTTATGAACACTGAAGCTTTCTTT. This codes for CASNGNVMNTEAFF. Full variable domain (outside the CDR3, taken from reference TRBV2 and TRBJ1-1): EPEVTQTPSHQVTQMGQEVILRCVPISNHLYFYWYRQILGQKVEFLVSFYNNEISEKSEIFDDQFSVERPDGSNFTLKIRSTKLEDSAMYFCASNGNVMNTEAFFGQGTRLTVV.

The chain joins TRBV12-3 or TRBV12-4 to TRBJ2-7; D is unclear. With 7 bases removed from V and 3 bases from J, the gap between germline ends came to 13 bases. CDR3 size: 13 residues. The CDR3 region is CASTTRLVYEQYF. In DNA, the CDR3 is TGTGCCAGCACCACCAGATTGGTCTACGAGCAGTACTTC.

This chain connects TRBV3-1 to TRBJ1-6; no definite D call. Germline loops: CDR1 LGHDT, CDR2 YNNKEL (reference sequence). Trimming removed 1 base from V and 2 bases from J, with 15 bases in between. The CDR3 runs 18 residues. DNA of the CDR3: TGTGCCAGCAGCCAAGTGAAAATTGACGGACCCTATAATTCACCCCTCCACTTT. This translates into CASSQVKIDGPYNSPLHF.

The chain couples TRBV20-1 to TRBJ2-1; D is uncertain. V lost 6 bases and J lost 0, with 12 bases in between. Germline CDR1 reads DFQATT; CDR2 reads SNEGSKA (reference sequence). This CDR3 has 14 residues. The CDR3 DNA is TGCAGTGCCCACGATGGGTCCTCCTACAATGAGCAGTTCTTC. Translation gives CSAHDGSSYNEQFF.

V is TRBV5-1 and J is TRBJ2-2; 15 nucleotides agree with TRBD2. The V and J ends lost 2 bases and 4 bases, in that order; junction bases with no gene match: 9. Germline CDR1 is SGHRS and CDR2 is YFSETQ. The CDR3 runs to 19 residues. The CDR3 sequence: CASSFGLAGGPEGTGELFF. The CDR3 coding sequence is TGCGCCAGCAGCTTTGGACTAGCGGGAGGGCCAGAGGGCACCGGGGAGCTGTTTTTT. Full variable domain (remainder filled in from reference TRBV5-1 and TRBJ2-2): KAGVTQTPRYLIKTRGQQVTLSCSPISGHRSVSWYQQTPGQGLQFLFEYFSETQRNKGNFPGRFSGRQFSNSRSEMNVSTLELGDSALYLCASSFGLAGGPEGTGELFFGEGSRLTVL.

This clonotype has just a few counts. The genes are TRBV14 and TRBJ2-7; TRBD2 matches 10 bases. V was pared by 4 bases and J by 12 bases, with 9 bases of the junction left unmatched. The CDR3 loop spans 13 amino acids. CDR1 SGHDN and CDR2 FVKESK come from the germline V gene. DNA of the CDR3: TGTGCCAGCAGCCCCCTGTCTAGCGGGAGAGGGTACTTC. Translating it yields CASSPLSSGRGYF.

Only a few counts were recorded for this clonotype. This chain joins TRBV18 and TRBJ2-1, with a possible D match to TRBD2 (5 bases). Germline-derived CDR1 and CDR2 are KGHSH and LQKENI. The CDR3 sequence is 14 residues long. The V and J ends lost 3 bases and 9 bases respectively, with 15 bases between them. CDR3 sequence reads: CASSPGLRRGEQFF. CDR3 coding DNA: TGTGCCAGCTCACCCGGACTTAGACGGGGTGAGCAGTTCTTC.

The gene calls are TRBV5-6 and TRBJ2-3, with 8 bases matching TRBD2. J lost 7 bases, V lost 4 bases, and 5 bases had no gene match. Germline values: CDR1 SGHDT, CDR2 YYEEEE. The CDR3 runs to 13 residues. The CDR3 DNA reads as TGTGCCAGCAGCCAAGCGGGAGTGTATACGCAGTATTTT. Its translation is CASSQAGVYTQYF.

The chain carries TRBV28 and TRBJ1-1; D is perhaps TRBD1 (6 bases). The CDR3 has 12 amino acids. The germline CDR1 and CDR2 sequences are MDHEN and SYDVKM. V lost 5 bases and J lost 10, with 14 bases in between. This CDR3 reads CASSPRGLGAFF. For the CDR3, the DNA is TGTGCCAGCAGTCCGAGGGGGTTGGGAGCTTTCTTT.

This clonotype was detected only a few times. The CDR3 DNA is TGTGCCAGCAGTGAGCACATGAACACTGAAGCTTTCTTT. The encoded protein is CASSEHMNTEAFF. This chain connects TRBV6-1 to TRBJ1-1; D call uncertain. This CDR3 contains 13 residues. V was clipped by 3 bases and J by 0 bases, with 5 bases between them. The germline V gene encodes CDR1 MNHNS and CDR2 SASEGT.

This clonotype was observed a few times. The chain combines TRBV3-1 with TRBJ1-1; weak D call: TRBD1 (6 bases). The V end lost 4 bases, the J end lost 10 bases, and 16 bases lay between the germline ends. CDR3 length equals 13 residues. Germline lookup yields CDR1 LGHDT and CDR2 YNNKEL (reference sequence). The CDR3 here is CASSLLTGSAAFF. The CDR3 coding sequence is TGTGCCAGCAGCCTTCTCACAGGGTCTGCAGCTTTCTTT.

The gene calls are TRBV4-1 and TRBJ2-1; D is uncertain. CDR1 and CDR2 (germline): MGHRA, YSYEKL. The V end lost 1 base, the J end lost 0 bases, and 16 bases lay between the germline ends. The length of the CDR3 is 18 residues. CDR3 in amino acids: CASSQVAAPLSSYNEQFF. The CDR3 nucleotides read TGCGCCAGCAGCCAAGTGGCAGCGCCCCTTAGCTCCTACAATGAGCAGTTCTTC.

The rearrangement joins TRBV5-1 to TRBJ2-4; tentative D call: TRBD2 (7 bases). Germline V lookup: CDR1 SGHRS, CDR2 YFSETQ. V was clipped by 2 bases and J by 0 bases, with 9 bases between them. The CDR3 consists of 15 residues. CDR3 amino acids: CASSFGGQAKNIQYF. The DNA of the CDR3 is TGCGCCAGCAGCTTCGGGGGGCAAGCCAAAAACATTCAGTACTTC.

This clonotype has just a few counts. The chain has TRBV24-1 and TRBJ2-7; D possibly matches TRBD1 or TRBD2 (5 bases each). Germline V CDR1 and CDR2: KGHDR, SFDVKD. V was shortened by 5 bases and J by 10 bases, with 14 bases between the two germline ends. The CDR3 sequence is 12 residues long. Written as DNA, the CDR3 is TGTGCCACCAGTGCTCACCGAGGGGCCCAGTACTTC. Translation: CATSAHRGAQYF.

The chain's CDR3 is CASSLARTVMAYEQYF. The CDR3 DNA reads TGTGCCAGCAGCTTAGCGCGGACTGTCATGGCCTACGAGCAGTACTTC. The V and J genes are TRBV7-8 and TRBJ2-7; possible D gene TRBD2, 5 bases. V lost 0 bases to trimming and J lost 2 bases, with 14 bases between them. Germline V CDR1 and CDR2: SGHVS, FQNEAQ. CDR3 length: 16 residues.

The V gene is TRBV28, the J gene TRBJ1-1, with 7 positions matching TRBD1. The CDR3 has 16 residues. Germline assignment: CDR1 MDHEN and CDR2 SYDVKM. V shed 3 bases and J 1 base; nucleotides not matched to a gene: 8. The CDR3 DNA sequence: TGTGCCAGCAGTTTGGAACAGGGGACCAAGAACACTGAAGCTTTCTTT. Translated, it gives CASSLEQGTKNTEAFF.